These 24 T cell receptor beta chains came from one sample sequenced in a study of T cell responses to AZD1222 COVID-19 vaccine. TCRdb's copy holds only in-frame clones and misses some; the assay was immunoSEQ multiplex PCR. Counted here are 65,000 to 75,000 clones, 80% to 90% occurring once; the ten biggest clones make up around 20%. Specimen: peripheral blood, collected on day 0 of AZD1222 vaccination. These receptors were collected from an adult in good health.

The V call is TRBV11-1, the J call TRBJ2-5; 7 nucleotides match TRBD2. The CDR3 is 13 residues long. V was pared by 3 bases and J by 4 bases, with 2 bases of the junction left unmatched. Germline V lookup: CDR1 SGHAT, CDR2 FQDESV (reference sequence). The DNA for the CDR3 is TGTGCCAGCAGCTTCCCGGGGGGAGAGACCCAGTACTTC. This translates into CASSFPGGETQYF.

This clone was found once. This sequence joins TRBV6-5 and TRBJ1-4, with D perhaps matching TRBD1 (5 bases). The CDR3 extends over 16 amino acids. Trimming left V 0 bases short and J 5 bases short, with 13 bases between. The V gene's germline CDR1 is MNHEY and CDR2 SVGAGI. CDR3 in DNA: TGTGCCAGCAGTTACTCCCGGACACTGCGGAATGAAAAACTGTTTTTT. It encodes CASSYSRTLRNEKLFF.

The chain recombines TRBV28 with TRBJ1-1, with 10 bases matching TRBD1. CDR1 and CDR2 from the germline V gene are MDHEN and SYDVKM. V shed 1 base and J 4 bases; nucleotides not matched to a gene: 15. The CDR3 is made up of 19 amino acids. DNA of the CDR3: TGTGCCAGCAGTTTATCTAGTAGGGGGACAGGGGTGTTCGGCACTGAAGCTTTCTTT. It translates to CASSLSSRGTGVFGTEAFF.

This chain links TRBV4-2 with TRBJ2-1; 8 nucleotides agree with TRBD2. V lost 2 bases, J lost 1 base, and 1 base stayed unmatched. The CDR3 sequence is 15 residues long. Germline loops: CDR1 LGHNA, CDR2 YNFKEQ. In DNA form, the CDR3 reads TGTGCCAGCAGCCAAACTAGCGGTTCCTACAATGAGCAGTTCTTC. Translation: CASSQTSGSYNEQFF.

The gene calls are TRBV24-1 and TRBJ1-2; 8 nucleotides agree with TRBD1. The CDR3 spans 13 residues. CDR1 and CDR2 from the germline V gene are KGHDR and SFDVKD. The V gene end was trimmed by 6 bases and the J gene end by 7 bases; junction bases not matched to a gene: 6. DNA of the CDR3: TGTGCCACCAGTCGGAGACAGGGGAGTGGCTACACCTTC. It encodes CATSRRQGSGYTF.

The chain combines TRBV5-1 with TRBJ2-7; tentatively, D is TRBD2 (7 bases). The germline CDR1 and CDR2 sequences are SGHRS and YFSETQ. V was clipped by 0 bases and J by 5 bases, with 15 bases between them. The CDR3 is 15 amino acids. The CDR3 DNA reads TGCGCCAGCAGCTTGGGAGGGGGAGGGAAAAACGAGCAGTACTTC. Encoded protein: CASSLGGGGKNEQYF.

The sample holds one count of this clone. The V call is TRBV24-1, the J call TRBJ2-1; weak D call: TRBD2 (6 bases). CDR3 length: 15 residues. Germline CDR1 and CDR2: KGHDR and SFDVKD. The ends were cut back, 9 bases at V and 0 bases at J, with 14 bases in the middle. The CDR3 nucleotides are TGTGCCACCGGGGGATCGGGGGACTCCTACAATGAGCAGTTCTTC. Translated: CATGGSGDSYNEQFF.

CDR3 residues: CASSIGPQGTEAFF. In DNA, the CDR3 is TGTGCCAGCAGTATCGGGCCCCAGGGCACTGAAGCTTTCTTT. The rearrangement uses TRBV11-3 and TRBJ1-1, with TRBD1 as a possible D gene (5 bases). This CDR3 is built from 14 residues. Germline V CDR1 and CDR2: SGHNT, YENEEA. Deletions cut 6 bases from V and 4 bases from J, with 15 bases between.

The chain couples TRBV7-9 to TRBJ1-1, with a weak D call TRBD1 (5 bases). From germline, CDR1 is SEHNR and CDR2 FQNEAQ (reference sequence). Trimming shortened V by 1 base and J by 0 bases, and 9 bases separated the two germline ends. The CDR3 has 15 amino acids. For the CDR3, the DNA is TGTGCCAGCAGCTTAGTTGGGGGAATGAACACTGAAGCTTTCTTT. Protein sequence: CASSLVGGMNTEAFF.

The chain carries TRBV2 and TRBJ1-2; TRBD1 aligns across 8 bases. V dropped 5 bases and J dropped 4; count of bases not matched to a gene: 12. Germline V lookup: CDR1 SNHLY, CDR2 FYNNEI. The CDR3 runs to 16 residues. CDR3 region: CASSKEGTGSSYGYTF. In DNA form, the CDR3 reads TGTGCCAGCAGTAAGGAGGGGACAGGCAGTTCCTATGGCTACACCTTC. The full variable domain, completed using reference TRBV2 and TRBJ1-2, is EPEVTQTPSHQVTQMGQEVILRCVPISNHLYFYWYRQILGQKVEFLVSFYNNEISEKSEIFDDQFSVERPDGSNFTLKIRSTKLEDSAMYFCASSKEGTGSSYGYTFGSGTRLTVV.

The chain employs TRBV11-2 and TRBJ2-1, with 8 bases lining up with TRBD1. V dropped 5 bases and J dropped 7; count of bases not matched to a gene: 4. CDR3 size: 13 residues. Germline V gene lookup returns CDR1 SGHAT and CDR2 FQNNGV. In nucleotides, the CDR3 is TGTGCCAGCAGCCCCGGACAGGGTAATGAGCAGTTCTTC. This translates into CASSPGQGNEQFF.

The V and J genes are TRBV14 and TRBJ2-1; 8 nucleotides line up with TRBD2. V lost 3 bases and J lost 7; bases outside the gene matches: 8. Germline loops: CDR1 SGHDN, CDR2 FVKESK. This CDR3 has 15 residues. CDR3 sequence (DNA): TGTGCCAGCAGCCAGGTAGCGGGGTCAGCTAATGAGCAGTTCTTC. Residues: CASSQVAGSANEQFF.

The CDR3 region has the DNA TGTGCCAGCAGCCTCTCGACGGGGAACTATGGCTACACCTTC. Translating it yields CASSLSTGNYGYTF. The chain carries TRBV3-1 (or the pseudogene TRBV3-2) and TRBJ1-2; unclear D gene. The CDR3 is 14 residues long. The V end was cut by 4 bases, the J end by 2 bases, with 11 bases between. Germline V gene data show CDR1 as LGHDT and CDR2 as YNNKEL (reference sequence).

The chain employs TRBV5-4 and TRBJ2-1, with no clear D. Trimming stripped 2 bases from V and 10 bases from J, with 7 bases between. The CDR3 is 11 residues long. CDR1 is SGHNT, CDR2 YYREEE, per germline (reference sequence). The CDR3 spells CASSLGNEQFF. Written as DNA, the CDR3 is TGTGCCAGCAGCTTAGGCAACGAGCAGTTCTTC.

V and J are TRBV28 and TRBJ1-5; TRBD1 is a possible D gene (6 bases). The CDR3 runs 18 residues. The germline V gene encodes CDR1 MDHEN and CDR2 SYDVKM. Trimming cost V 6 bases and J 7 bases, with 28 bases left between them. This CDR3 is CASSVSPSHTGYRQPQHF. The DNA for the CDR3 is TGTGCCAGCAGCGTTAGCCCCTCACACACAGGGTACCGCCAGCCCCAGCATTTT.

The rearrangement links TRBV3-1 (or the pseudogene TRBV3-2) to TRBJ2-3; D call uncertain. Germline V gene sequence: CDR1 LGHDT, CDR2 YNNKEL (reference sequence). CDR3 size: 13 residues. V was pared by 3 bases and J by 2 bases, with 6 bases between. The DNA of the CDR3 is TGTGCCAGCAGCCAGGTATCCACAGATACGCAGTATTTT. Residues: CASSQVSTDTQYF.

The chain uses TRBV7-9 and TRBJ2-1, with TRBD1 matching 7 bases. The V and J ends lost 10 bases and 6 bases, in that order; junction bases with no gene match: 3. CDR1 SEHNR and CDR2 FQNEAQ come from the germline V gene (reference sequence). This CDR3 has 11 residues. The CDR3 is CATRGTNEQFF. The CDR3 DNA follows: TGTGCCACCAGGGGGACCAATGAGCAGTTCTTC.

The chain recombines TRBV4-2 with TRBJ1-1, with TRBD1 identical over 7 bases. CDR3 length: 16 residues. Per the germline V gene, CDR1 is LGHNA and CDR2 is YNFKEQ. Trimming removed 4 bases from V and 6 bases from J; junction bases left unmatched: 14. Written as DNA, the CDR3 is TGTGCCAGCAGCCCCCTGGACAGGCTGGGATGGGCTGAAGCTTTCTTT. Translating it yields CASSPLDRLGWAEAFF.

This chain joins TRBV19 and TRBJ1-1; 9 bases fit TRBD1. The CDR3 length is 15 residues. CDR1 is LNHDA, CDR2 SQIVND, per germline (reference sequence). V shed 5 bases, J shed 2 bases, and the junction held 6 bases outside the gene matches. The CDR3 region has the DNA TGTGCCAGTAGTGAACAGGGACAGGGAAACACTGAAGCTTTCTTT. Its translation: CASSEQGQGNTEAFF.

V and J are TRBV12-3 or TRBV12-4 and TRBJ2-1; D remains unclear. The CDR3 sequence is 13 residues long. The germline V and J ends were trimmed by 6 bases and 4 bases, with 10 bases remaining between them. The DNA for the CDR3 is TGTGCCAGCAGACTCTCCCCGTACAATGAGCAGTTCTTC. It encodes CASRLSPYNEQFF.

This chain joins TRBV29-1 and TRBJ2-3; 10 bases match TRBD1. V was pared by 6 bases and J by 1 base, with 1 base of the junction left unmatched. The CDR3 is 13 residues long. Per germline, CDR1 SQVTM and CDR2 ANQGSEA. CDR3 sequence (DNA): TGCAGCGTAGGGACAGGGGGCACAGATACGCAGTATTTT. Amino acid sequence: CSVGTGGTDTQYF.

In this sample, this clone turned up once. V usage is TRBV7-8 and J usage is TRBJ1-5; D gene ambiguous. The CDR3 length is 14 residues. V lost 1 base, J lost 4 bases, and 8 bases lay in between. The germline gives CDR1 SGHVS, CDR2 FQNEAQ. CDR3 residues: CASSLETRNQPQHF. The CDR3 DNA follows: TGTGCCAGCAGCTTAGAGACCAGGAATCAGCCCCAGCATTTT.

V and J are TRBV9 and TRBJ1-1, with unresolved D. V lost 2 bases and J 1 base, leaving 12 bases between the germline ends. The CDR3 is made up of 15 amino acids. CDR1 SGDLS and CDR2 YYNGEE come from the germline V gene. CDR3 protein: CASSVSDGKNTEAFF. In DNA form, the CDR3 reads TGTGCCAGCAGCGTGTCGGACGGAAAGAACACTGAAGCTTTCTTT.

This clone came up once. The chain recombines TRBV6-2 or TRBV6-3 with TRBJ2-2, with TRBD2 matching 9 bases. This CDR3 has 17 residues. Per the germline V gene, CDR1 is MNHEY and CDR2 is SVGEGT. The ends lost 6 bases at V and 7 bases at J; junction bases unmatched: 15. CDR3: CASSLPSWREGVGELFF. CDR3 bases: TGTGCCAGCAGCCTCCCCTCGTGGCGGGAGGGAGTCGGGGAGCTGTTTTTT.